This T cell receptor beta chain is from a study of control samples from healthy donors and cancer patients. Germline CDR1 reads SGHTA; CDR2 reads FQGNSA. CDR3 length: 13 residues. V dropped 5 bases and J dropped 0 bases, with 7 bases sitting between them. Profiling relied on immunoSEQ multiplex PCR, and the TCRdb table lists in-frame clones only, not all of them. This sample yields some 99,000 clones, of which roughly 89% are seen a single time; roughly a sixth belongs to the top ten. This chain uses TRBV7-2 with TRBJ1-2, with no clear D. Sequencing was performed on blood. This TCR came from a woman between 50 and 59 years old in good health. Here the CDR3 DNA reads TGTGCCAGCAGCCAGACAACTAACTATGGCTACACCTTC. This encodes CASSQTTNYGYTF. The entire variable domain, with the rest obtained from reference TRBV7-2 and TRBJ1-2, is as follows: GAGVSQSPSNKVTEKGKDVELRCDPISGHTALYWYRQSLGQGLEFLIYFQGNSAPDKSGLPSDRFSAERTGGSVSTLTIQRTQQEDSAVYLCASSQTTNYGYTFGSGTRLTVV.